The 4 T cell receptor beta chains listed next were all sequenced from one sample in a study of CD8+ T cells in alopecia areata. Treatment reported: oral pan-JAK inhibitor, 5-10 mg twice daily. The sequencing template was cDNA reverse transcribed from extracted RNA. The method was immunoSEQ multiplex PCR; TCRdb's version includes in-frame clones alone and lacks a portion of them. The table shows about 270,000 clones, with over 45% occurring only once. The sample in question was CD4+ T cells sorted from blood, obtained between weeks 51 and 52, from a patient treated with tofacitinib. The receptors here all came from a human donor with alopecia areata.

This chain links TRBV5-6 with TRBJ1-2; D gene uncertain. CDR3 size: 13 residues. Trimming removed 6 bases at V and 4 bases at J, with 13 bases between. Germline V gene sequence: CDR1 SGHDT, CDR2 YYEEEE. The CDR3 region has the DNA TGTGCCAGCACCCTCCGGACGGTCTATGGCTACACCTTC. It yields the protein CASTLRTVYGYTF.

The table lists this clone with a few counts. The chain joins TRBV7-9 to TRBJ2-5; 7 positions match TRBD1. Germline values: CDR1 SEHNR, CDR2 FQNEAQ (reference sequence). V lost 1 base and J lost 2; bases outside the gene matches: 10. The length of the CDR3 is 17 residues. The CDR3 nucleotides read TGTGCCAGCAGCTTAGTGGTATCGGGACAGAGACAAGAGACCCAGTACTTC. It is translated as CASSLVVSGQRQETQYF. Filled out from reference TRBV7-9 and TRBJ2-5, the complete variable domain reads DTGVSQNPRHKITKRGQNVTFRCDPISEHNRLYWYRQTLGQGPEFLTYFQNEAQLEKSRLLSDRFSAERPKGSFSTLEIQRTEQGDSAMYLCASSLVVSGQRQETQYFGPGTRLLVL.

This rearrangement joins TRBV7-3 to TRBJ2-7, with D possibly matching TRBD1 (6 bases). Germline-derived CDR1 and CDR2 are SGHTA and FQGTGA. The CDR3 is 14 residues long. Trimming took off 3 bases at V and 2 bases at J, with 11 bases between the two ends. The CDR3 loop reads CASSFGQIPYEQYF. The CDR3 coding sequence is TGTGCCAGCAGCTTCGGACAGATTCCCTACGAGCAGTACTTC.

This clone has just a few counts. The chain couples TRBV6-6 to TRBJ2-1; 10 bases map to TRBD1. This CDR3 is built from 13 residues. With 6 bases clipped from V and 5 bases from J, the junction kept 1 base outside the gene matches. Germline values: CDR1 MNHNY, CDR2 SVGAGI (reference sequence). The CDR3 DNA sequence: TGTGCCAGCAGCGGACAGGGGGACAATGAGCAGTTCTTC. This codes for CASSGQGDNEQFF.